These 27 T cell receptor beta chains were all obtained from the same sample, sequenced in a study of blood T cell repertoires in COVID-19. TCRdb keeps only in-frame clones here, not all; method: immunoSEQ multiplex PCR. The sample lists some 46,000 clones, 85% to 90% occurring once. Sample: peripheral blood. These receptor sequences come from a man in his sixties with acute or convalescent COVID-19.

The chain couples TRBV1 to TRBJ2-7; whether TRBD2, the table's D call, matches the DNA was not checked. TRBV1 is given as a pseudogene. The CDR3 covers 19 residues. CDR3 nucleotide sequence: TGCACCAGCAGCCAAGACTTCCGGCTAGCGGGAGAGTTGGAGGACGAGCAGTACTTC. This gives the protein CTSSQDFRLAGELEDEQYF.

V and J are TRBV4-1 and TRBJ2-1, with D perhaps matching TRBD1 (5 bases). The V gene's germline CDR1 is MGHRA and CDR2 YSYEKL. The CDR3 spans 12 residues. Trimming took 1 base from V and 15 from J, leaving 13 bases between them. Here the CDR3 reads CASSQVGAGRFF. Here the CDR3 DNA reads TGCGCCAGCAGCCAAGTAGGGGCAGGGCGGTTCTTC.

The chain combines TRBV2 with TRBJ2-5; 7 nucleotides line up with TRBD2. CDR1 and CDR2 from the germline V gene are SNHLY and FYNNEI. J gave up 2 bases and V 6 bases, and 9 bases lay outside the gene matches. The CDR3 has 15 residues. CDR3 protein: CASRRAPSGQETQYF. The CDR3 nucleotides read TGTGCCAGCAGGAGGGCGCCTAGCGGACAAGAGACCCAGTACTTC.

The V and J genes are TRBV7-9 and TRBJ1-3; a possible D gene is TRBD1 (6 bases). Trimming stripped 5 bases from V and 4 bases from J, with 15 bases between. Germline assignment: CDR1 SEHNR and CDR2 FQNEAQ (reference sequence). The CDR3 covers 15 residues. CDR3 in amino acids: CASSPTGSWGNTIYF. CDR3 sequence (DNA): TGTGCCAGCAGCCCCACAGGGAGTTGGGGAAACACCATATATTTT.

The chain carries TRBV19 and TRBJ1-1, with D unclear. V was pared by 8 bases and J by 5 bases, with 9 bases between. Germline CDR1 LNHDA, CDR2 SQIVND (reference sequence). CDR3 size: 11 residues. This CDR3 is CASGWETEAFF. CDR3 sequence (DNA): TGTGCCAGTGGGTGGGAGACTGAAGCTTTCTTT. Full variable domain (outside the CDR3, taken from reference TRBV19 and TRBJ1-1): DGGITQSPKYLFRKEGQNVTLSCEQNLNHDAMYWYRQDPGQGLRLIYYSQIVNDFQKGDIAEGYSVSREKKESFPLTVTSAQKNPTAFYLCASGWETEAFFGQGTRLTVV.

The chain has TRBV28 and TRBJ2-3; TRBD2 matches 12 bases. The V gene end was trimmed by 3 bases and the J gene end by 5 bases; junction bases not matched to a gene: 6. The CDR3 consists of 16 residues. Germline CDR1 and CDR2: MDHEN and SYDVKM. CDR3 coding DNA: TGTGCCAGCAGTTTGTCTAGCGGGAGGGCCGTAGATACGCAGTATTTT. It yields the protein CASSLSSGRAVDTQYF.

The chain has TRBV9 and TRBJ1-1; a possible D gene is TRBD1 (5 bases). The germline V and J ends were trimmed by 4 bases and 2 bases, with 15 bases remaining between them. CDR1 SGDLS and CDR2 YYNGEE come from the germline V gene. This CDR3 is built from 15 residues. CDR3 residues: CASSPPQGGNTEAFF. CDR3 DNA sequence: TGTGCCAGCAGCCCCCCCCAGGGAGGAAACACTGAAGCTTTCTTT.

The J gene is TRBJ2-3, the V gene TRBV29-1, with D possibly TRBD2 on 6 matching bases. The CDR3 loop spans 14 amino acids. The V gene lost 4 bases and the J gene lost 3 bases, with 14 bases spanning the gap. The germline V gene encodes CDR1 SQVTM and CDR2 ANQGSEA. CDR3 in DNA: TGCAGCGTTGCGGCTAGCGTAGTAACAGATACGCAGTATTTT. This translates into CSVAASVVTDTQYF.

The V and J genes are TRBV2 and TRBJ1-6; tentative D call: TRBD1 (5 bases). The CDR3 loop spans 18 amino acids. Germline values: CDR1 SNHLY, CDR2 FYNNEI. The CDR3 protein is CASQEWGGASSYNSPLHF. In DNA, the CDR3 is TGTGCTTCCCAGGAGTGGGGGGGTGCGAGCTCCTATAATTCACCCCTCCACTTT.

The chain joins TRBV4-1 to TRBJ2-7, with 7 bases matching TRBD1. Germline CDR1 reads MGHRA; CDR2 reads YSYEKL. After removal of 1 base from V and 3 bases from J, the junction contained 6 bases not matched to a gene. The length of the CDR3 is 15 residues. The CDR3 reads CASSQGGRGNYEQYF. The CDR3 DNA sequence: TGCGCCAGCAGCCAAGGAGGCAGGGGGAACTACGAGCAGTACTTC.

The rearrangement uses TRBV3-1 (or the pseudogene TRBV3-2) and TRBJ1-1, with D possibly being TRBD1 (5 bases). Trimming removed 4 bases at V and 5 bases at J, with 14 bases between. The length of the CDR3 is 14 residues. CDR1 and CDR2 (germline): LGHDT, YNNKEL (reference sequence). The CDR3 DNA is TGTGCCAGCAGCCGTAGTGGGGGAGGGACTGAAGCTTTCTTT. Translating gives CASSRSGGGTEAFF.

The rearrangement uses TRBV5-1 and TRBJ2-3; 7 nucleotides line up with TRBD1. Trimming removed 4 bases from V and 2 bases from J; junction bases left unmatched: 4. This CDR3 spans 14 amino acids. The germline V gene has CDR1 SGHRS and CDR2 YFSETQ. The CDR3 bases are TGCGCCAGCAGCCCGGGACAGTCCACAGATACGCAGTATTTT. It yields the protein CASSPGQSTDTQYF.

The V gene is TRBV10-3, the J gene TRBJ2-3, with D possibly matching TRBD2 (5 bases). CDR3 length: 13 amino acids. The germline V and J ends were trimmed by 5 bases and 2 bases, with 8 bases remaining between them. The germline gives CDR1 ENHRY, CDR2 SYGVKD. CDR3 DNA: TGTGCCATCAGTACGGACTTCACAGATACGCAGTATTTT. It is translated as CAISTDFTDTQYF.

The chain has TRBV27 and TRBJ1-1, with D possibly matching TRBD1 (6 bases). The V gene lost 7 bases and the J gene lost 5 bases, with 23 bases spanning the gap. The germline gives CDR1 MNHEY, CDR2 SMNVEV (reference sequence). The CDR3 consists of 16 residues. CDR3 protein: CASTFRGNSLSTEAFF. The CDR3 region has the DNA TGTGCCAGCACCTTTAGGGGGAATTCACTCAGTACTGAAGCTTTCTTT.

Here the CDR3 reads CASSLAGSTSGSAHNEQFF. The CDR3 DNA follows: TGCGCCAGCAGCTTGGCCGGGTCGACTAGCGGGAGTGCCCACAATGAGCAGTTCTTC. The genes are TRBV5-1 and TRBJ2-1; TRBD2 aligns across 12 bases. Germline V gene lookup returns CDR1 SGHRS and CDR2 YFSETQ. CDR3 length equals 19 residues. With V trimmed by 0 bases and J by 5 bases, 12 bases remained unmatched. Based on the CDR3 plus reference TRBV5-1 and TRBJ2-1, the full variable domain is KAGVTQTPRYLIKTRGQQVTLSCSPISGHRSVSWYQQTPGQGLQFLFEYFSETQRNKGNFPGRFSGRQFSNSRSEMNVSTLELGDSALYLCASSLAGSTSGSAHNEQFFGPGTRLTVL.

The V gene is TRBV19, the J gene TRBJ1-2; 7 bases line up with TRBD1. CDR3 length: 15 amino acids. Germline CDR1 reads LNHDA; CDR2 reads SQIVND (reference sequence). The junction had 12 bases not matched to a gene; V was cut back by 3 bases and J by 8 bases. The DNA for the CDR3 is TGTGCCAGTAGTATTTCCGGGACAGATGGTTCGGGCTACACCTTC. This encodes CASSISGTDGSGYTF.

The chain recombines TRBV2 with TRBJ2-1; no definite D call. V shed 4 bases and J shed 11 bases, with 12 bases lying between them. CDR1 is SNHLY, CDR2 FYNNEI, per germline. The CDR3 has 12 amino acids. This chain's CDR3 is CASSGPRSKQFF. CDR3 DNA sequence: TGTGCCAGCAGTGGCCCTAGAAGCAAGCAGTTCTTC.

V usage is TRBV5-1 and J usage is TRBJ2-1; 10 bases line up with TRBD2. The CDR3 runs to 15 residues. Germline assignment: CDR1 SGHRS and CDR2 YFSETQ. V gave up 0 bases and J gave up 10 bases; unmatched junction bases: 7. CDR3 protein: CASSLEASGSGEQFF. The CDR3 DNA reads TGCGCCAGCAGCTTGGAGGCTAGCGGGAGTGGAGAGCAGTTCTTC.

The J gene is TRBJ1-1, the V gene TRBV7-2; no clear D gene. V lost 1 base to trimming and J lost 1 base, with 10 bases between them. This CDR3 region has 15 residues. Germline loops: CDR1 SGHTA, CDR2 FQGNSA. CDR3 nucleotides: TGTGCCAGCAGCTTAGATTATGGAGCGAACACTGAAGCTTTCTTT. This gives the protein CASSLDYGANTEAFF.

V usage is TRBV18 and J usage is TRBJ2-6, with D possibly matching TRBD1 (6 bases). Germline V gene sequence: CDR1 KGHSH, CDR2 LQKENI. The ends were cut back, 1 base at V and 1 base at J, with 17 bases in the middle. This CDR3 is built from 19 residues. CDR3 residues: CASSPLGAGVSSGANVLTF. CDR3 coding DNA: TGTGCCAGCTCACCACTTGGGGCAGGGGTTTCGTCTGGGGCCAACGTCCTGACTTTC.

CDR3 in DNA: TGTGCCAGCAGCCCCCGGGGGGATACGCAGTATTTT. It codes for CASSPRGDTQYF. This sequence joins TRBV3-1 (or the pseudogene TRBV3-2) and TRBJ2-3, with D tentatively TRBD2 (6 bases). Between the trimmed V and J ends, which lost 4 bases and 6 bases, there was a span of 8 bases. Germline-derived CDR1 and CDR2 are LGHDT and YNNKEL (reference sequence). This CDR3 region has 12 residues.

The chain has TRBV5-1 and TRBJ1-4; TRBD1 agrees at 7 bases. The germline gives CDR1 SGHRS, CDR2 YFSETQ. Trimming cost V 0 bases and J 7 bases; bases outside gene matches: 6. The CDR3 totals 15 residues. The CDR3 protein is CASSLDPGGIEKLFF. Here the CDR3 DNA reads TGCGCCAGCAGCTTGGACCCAGGGGGGATTGAAAAACTGTTTTTT. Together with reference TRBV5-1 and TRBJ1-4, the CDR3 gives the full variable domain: KAGVTQTPRYLIKTRGQQVTLSCSPISGHRSVSWYQQTPGQGLQFLFEYFSETQRNKGNFPGRFSGRQFSNSRSEMNVSTLELGDSALYLCASSLDPGGIEKLFFGSGTQLSVL.

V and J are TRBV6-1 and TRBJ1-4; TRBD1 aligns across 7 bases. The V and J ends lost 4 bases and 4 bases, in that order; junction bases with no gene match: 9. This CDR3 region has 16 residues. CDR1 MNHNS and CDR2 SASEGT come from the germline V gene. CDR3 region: CASSGQGGSLNEKLFF. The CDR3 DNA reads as TGTGCCAGCAGTGGCCAGGGGGGCAGTCTTAATGAAAAACTGTTTTTT.

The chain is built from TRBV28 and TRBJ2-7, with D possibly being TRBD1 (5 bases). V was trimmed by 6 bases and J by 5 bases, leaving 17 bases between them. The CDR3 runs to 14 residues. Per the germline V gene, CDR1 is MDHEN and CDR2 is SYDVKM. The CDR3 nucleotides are TGTGCCAGCAGACCCCTGACAGCAGGCGACGAGCAGTACTTC. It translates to CASRPLTAGDEQYF.

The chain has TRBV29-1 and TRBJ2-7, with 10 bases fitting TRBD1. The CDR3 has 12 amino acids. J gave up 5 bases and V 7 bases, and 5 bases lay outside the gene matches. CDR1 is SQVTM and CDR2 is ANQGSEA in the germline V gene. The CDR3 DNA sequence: TGCAGCGGGGGGACAGGGGTCAACGAGCAGTACTTC. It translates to CSGGTGVNEQYF.

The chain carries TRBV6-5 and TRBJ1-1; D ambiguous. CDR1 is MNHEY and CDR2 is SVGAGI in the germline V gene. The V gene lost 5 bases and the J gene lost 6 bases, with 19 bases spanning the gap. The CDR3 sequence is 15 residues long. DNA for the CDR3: TGTGCCAGCAGTCCTCAGACCGCCACAAGCGCTGAAGCTTTCTTT. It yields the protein CASSPQTATSAEAFF.

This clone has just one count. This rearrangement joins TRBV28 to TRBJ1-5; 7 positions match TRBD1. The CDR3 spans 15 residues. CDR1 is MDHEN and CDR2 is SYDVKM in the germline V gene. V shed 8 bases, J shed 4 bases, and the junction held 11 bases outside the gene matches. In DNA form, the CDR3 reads TGTGCCAGCCTTCCCCCAGGGGGAGGTAATCAGCCCCAGCATTTT. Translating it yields CASLPPGGGNQPQHF.